This TCR beta chain emerged from a study of follicular helper T cells after annual influenza vaccination. This clone appeared a few times. As for time point: 2014-2015 season, pre-vaccination. This CDR3 is 13 amino acids long. V lost 6 bases and J lost 4, with 12 bases in between. Per germline, CDR1 LNHDA and CDR2 SQIVND (reference sequence). Produced via immunoSEQ multiplex PCR; TCRdb's table is partial and in-frame only. There are around 8,000 clones in the sample; roughly 82% occur only once, and approximately 1.1% lies in the top ten. Sequencing used CXCR5+ CD38- circulating T follicular helper cells from blood, obtained on the day of influenza vaccination. This sample's subset: circulating Tfh, non-naive CD4+CXCR5+PD-1+ (ICOS+CD38+ or ICOS-CD38-). This sequence joins TRBV19 and TRBJ1-1; D is undetermined. The sequence came from an adult who received the influenza vaccine. DNA for the CDR3: TGTGCCAGTAGCCGGACCCCATCCACTGAAGCTTTCTTT. This encodes CASSRTPSTEAFF. The variable domain in full, completed from reference TRBV19 and TRBJ1-1, reads DGGITQSPKYLFRKEGQNVTLSCEQNLNHDAMYWYRQDPGQGLRLIYYSQIVNDFQKGDIAEGYSVSREKKESFPLTVTSAQKNPTAFYLCASSRTPSTEAFFGQGTRLTVV.